What follows are 14 T cell receptor beta chains derived from one specimen sequenced in a study of memory CD4+ T cells and cytomegalovirus serostatus. Some clones are missing from TCRdb's copy, which holds only in-frame ones; the method was immunoSEQ multiplex PCR. The sample lists 55,000 to 80,000 clones; about 75% were seen once. Single viable CD3+CD4+CD8-CD45RO+ cells were sorted as the memory CD4+ T cells. The sample comprised memory CD4+ T cells from blood. These receptors were obtained from an adult in good health and CMV-seropositive.

V usage is TRBV10-3 and J usage is TRBJ1-1; the D gene is possibly TRBD1 (5 bases). CDR3 length: 13 amino acids. CDR1 is ENHRY, CDR2 SYGVKD, per germline. V was shortened by 4 bases and J by 6 bases, with 12 bases between the two germline ends. The CDR3 coding sequence is TGTGCCATCAGTGGGGACTTGGTCGCTGAAGCTTTCTTT. Residues: CAISGDLVAEAFF.

The CDR3, as DNA: TGTGCCAGCATGTTCCTGTACGAGCAGTACTTC. Translation: CASMFLYEQYF. The V gene is TRBV6-1, the J gene TRBJ2-7, with D hard to call. CDR3 size: 11 residues. V was cut by 7 bases and J by 4 bases, with 8 bases left in between. Germline V gene sequence: CDR1 MNHNS, CDR2 SASEGT.

The genes are TRBV7-9 and TRBJ1-2; the D is unclear. CDR3 length: 12 residues. Trimming shortened V by 8 bases and J by 1 base, and 8 bases separated the two germline ends. Germline lookup yields CDR1 SEHNR and CDR2 FQNEAQ (reference sequence). The DNA for the CDR3 is TGTGCCAGCCAAGACGGTAACTATGGCTACACCTTC. Encoded protein: CASQDGNYGYTF.

Notes on this clone: The junction and the germline gene differ at one end; a read error may be behind it. The chain links TRBV10-1 to TRBJ1-2, with D perhaps TRBD1 (6 bases). Germline CDR1 reads WNHNN; CDR2 reads SYGVQD (reference sequence). This CDR3 is built from 13 residues. The CDR3 loop reads CASSQSGTLGYTF. The CDR3 DNA follows: TGCGCCAGCAGTCAGTCCGGGACACTAGGCTACACCTTC.

This chain's CDR3 is CASSYSGDNEQFF. DNA of the CDR3: TGTGCCAGCAGTTACTCGGGGGACAATGAGCAGTTCTTC. The V call is TRBV6-6, the J call TRBJ2-1; possibly TRBD1 or TRBD2 for D (5 bases each). V was pared by 0 bases and J by 5 bases, with 5 bases between. CDR1 and CDR2 from the germline V gene are MNHNY and SVGAGI (reference sequence). The CDR3 contains 13 residues.

This clone came up once. This rearrangement joins TRBV6-6 to TRBJ2-7, with TRBD1 matching 8 bases. The CDR3 has 11 amino acids. Germline-derived CDR1 and CDR2 are MNHNY and SVGAGI (reference sequence). V dropped 8 bases and J dropped 6; count of bases not matched to a gene: 3. The CDR3: CASGDRREQYF. The CDR3 region has the DNA TGTGCCAGCGGGGACAGGCGCGAGCAGTACTTC.

The V and J genes are TRBV7-2 and TRBJ1-4; D remains unclear. Germline CDR1 SGHTA, CDR2 FQGNSA. CDR3 length equals 12 residues. Trimming pared 2 bases from V and 7 bases from J, leaving 5 bases between. The DNA of the CDR3 is TGTGCCAGCAGCTTACCGGGTGAAAAACTGTTTTTT. Translation gives CASSLPGEKLFF. Full variable domain (outside the CDR3, taken from reference TRBV7-2 and TRBJ1-4): GAGVSQSPSNKVTEKGKDVELRCDPISGHTALYWYRQSLGQGLEFLIYFQGNSAPDKSGLPSDRFSAERTGGSVSTLTIQRTQQEDSAVYLCASSLPGEKLFFGSGTQLSVL.

This rearrangement joins TRBV7-2 to TRBJ2-7; no reliable D call. Germline V gene lookup returns CDR1 SGHTA and CDR2 FQGNSA. The V gene lost 4 bases and the J gene lost 0 bases, with 10 bases spanning the gap. This CDR3 has 14 amino acids. The CDR3 region has the DNA TGTGCCAGCAGCTACTGGACGGACTCCTACGAGCAGTACTTC. It specifies CASSYWTDSYEQYF.

The J gene is TRBJ2-2, the V gene TRBV7-2; perhaps D is TRBD1 or TRBD2 (5 bases each). V lost 0 bases to trimming and J lost 4 bases, with 9 bases between them. Germline assignment: CDR1 SGHTA and CDR2 FQGNSA. The CDR3 length is 15 residues. In DNA form, the CDR3 reads TGTGCCAGCAGCTTAGCGGGGGTTGCCACCGGGGAGCTGTTTTTT. Its translation: CASSLAGVATGELFF. Based on the CDR3 plus reference TRBV7-2 and TRBJ2-2, the full variable domain is GAGVSQSPSNKVTEKGKDVELRCDPISGHTALYWYRQSLGQGLEFLIYFQGNSAPDKSGLPSDRFSAERTGGSVSTLTIQRTQQEDSAVYLCASSLAGVATGELFFGEGSRLTVL.

The chain combines TRBV28 with TRBJ1-4; D might be TRBD1 (5 bases). Germline-derived CDR1 and CDR2 are MDHEN and SYDVKM. The CDR3 has 16 residues. V lost 6 bases, J lost 3 bases, and 17 bases lay in between. In DNA form, the CDR3 reads TGTGCCAGCAGGCCTGCTGGGACCGCGGCTAATGAAAAACTGTTTTTT. It yields the protein CASRPAGTAANEKLFF.

The V gene is TRBV18, the J gene TRBJ1-1; 7 bases match TRBD1. The CDR3 totals 13 residues. CDR1 KGHSH and CDR2 LQKENI come from the germline V gene. The junction had 3 bases not matched to a gene; V was cut back by 3 bases and J by 5 bases. The CDR3 nucleotides read TGTGCCAGCTCACCTTTACAGGGGACTGAAGCTTTCTTT. Translated, it gives CASSPLQGTEAFF.

This clone has only one observation. The chain couples TRBV2 to TRBJ1-2, with 10 nucleotides matching TRBD1. Trimming cost V 6 bases and J 6 bases; bases outside gene matches: 10. CDR3 length: 15 residues. Germline assignment: CDR1 SNHLY and CDR2 FYNNEI. The CDR3 reads CASRGGGQGRDGYTF. For the CDR3, the DNA is TGTGCCAGCAGAGGAGGGGGACAGGGGAGAGATGGCTACACCTTC.

The V call is TRBV6-1, the J call TRBJ1-1; TRBD1 matches at 9 bases. J lost 6 bases, V lost 6 bases, and 5 bases had no gene match. The CDR3 contains 13 residues. Germline CDR1 and CDR2: MNHNS and SASEGT. In DNA, the CDR3 is TGTGCCAGCAGCCGGGACAGGGAGTCTGAAGCTTTCTTT. As protein: CASSRDRESEAFF.

The gene calls are TRBV19 and TRBJ1-2; D is perhaps TRBD1 (6 bases). This CDR3 has 15 residues. Per the germline V gene, CDR1 is LNHDA and CDR2 is SQIVND (reference sequence). The V and J ends lost 6 bases and 7 bases respectively, with 21 bases between them. The CDR3: CASSLEGTYYGGYTF. The CDR3 nucleotides are TGTGCCAGTAGCCTAGAGGGGACATACTACGGTGGCTACACCTTC.